The 28 T cell receptor beta chains reported below all come from one sample, sequenced in a study of shared clonotypes between healthy human individuals. CD45RO-negative CD8 cells positively selected for CCR7 made up the naive population, which excluded terminally differentiated effector memory CD45RA+ cells. Repertoires were generated with immunoSEQ multiplex PCR, while TCRdb's copy carries only in-frame clones and drops some. This sample has more than 500,000 clones, with about 95% found just once. The sample was naive CD8+ T cells sorted from blood. These receptors were taken from a woman in her thirties in good health.

The chain combines TRBV19 with TRBJ2-7; TRBD1 aligns across 7 bases. The CDR3 covers 13 residues. In germline, CDR1 is LNHDA, CDR2 SQIVND (reference sequence). V dropped 4 bases and J dropped 2; count of bases not matched to a gene: 2. The DNA of the CDR3 is TGTGCCAGTAGTACGGGACAGACCTACGAGCAGTACTTC. It yields the protein CASSTGQTYEQYF.

This clone appeared a single time. The chain has TRBV28 and TRBJ1-1, with D unresolved. The germline V gene has CDR1 MDHEN and CDR2 SYDVKM. The CDR3 loop spans 14 amino acids. V lost 6 bases and J 1 base, leaving 12 bases between the germline ends. Here the CDR3 DNA reads TGTGCCAGCAGCCCCGGTTCTGGGAACACTGAAGCTTTCTTT. Amino acids: CASSPGSGNTEAFF.

This sequence joins TRBV9 and TRBJ2-7; D is undetermined. V was pared by 5 bases and J by 6 bases, with 15 bases between. The CDR3 sequence is 13 residues long. The germline CDR1 and CDR2 sequences are SGDLS and YYNGEE. The CDR3 DNA reads as TGTGCCAGCAGTTTGGGCCCGTTCAGCGAGCAGTACTTC. Residues: CASSLGPFSEQYF.

This clone was recorded only once. The chain joins TRBV28 to TRBJ2-7; 13 bases align to TRBD2. The V gene end was trimmed by 6 bases and the J gene end by 4 bases; junction bases not matched to a gene: 6. CDR3 length: 15 residues. Germline V CDR1 and CDR2: MDHEN, SYDVKM. The chain's CDR3 is CASSILAGGEYEQYF. The CDR3 coding sequence is TGTGCCAGCAGCATACTAGCGGGAGGGGAGTACGAGCAGTACTTC.

The CDR3 nucleotides are TGTGCCAGCAGTTACTCCAACGGGGAGCTGTTTTTT. Protein product: CASSYSNGELFF. The chain joins TRBV6-6 to TRBJ2-2; D unclear. Deletions cut 0 bases from V and 7 bases from J, with 3 bases between. Germline lookup yields CDR1 MNHNY and CDR2 SVGAGI (reference sequence). The CDR3 length is 12 residues.

J is TRBJ1-2 and V is TRBV14; no clear D. Germline V gene sequence: CDR1 SGHDN, CDR2 FVKESK. The CDR3 totals 13 residues. V dropped 6 bases and J dropped 0 bases, with 8 bases sitting between them. The CDR3 loop reads CASSELANYGYTF. Here the CDR3 DNA reads TGTGCCAGCAGTGAACTGGCTAACTATGGCTACACCTTC.

The chain combines TRBV27 with TRBJ2-1, with D possibly being TRBD2 (6 bases). The CDR3 extends over 14 amino acids. Per germline, CDR1 MNHEY and CDR2 SMNVEV (reference sequence). V was shortened by 6 bases and J by 6 bases, with 15 bases between the two germline ends. The chain's CDR3 is CASRIAARLNEQFF. CDR3 nucleotide sequence: TGTGCCAGCAGGATAGCGGCGCGGCTCAATGAGCAGTTCTTC.

The DNA for the CDR3 is TGTGCCAGCAGCTTTAGTCTCGGAGGAGAAGCTTTCTTT. It translates to CASSFSLGGEAFF. The J gene is TRBJ1-1, the V gene TRBV5-6, with D uncertain. Between the trimmed V and J ends, which lost 2 bases and 8 bases, there was a span of 13 bases. Germline values: CDR1 SGHDT, CDR2 YYEEEE. This CDR3 spans 13 amino acids.

Concerning this clone itself: Additional DNA sequences in this sample encode the identical CDR3. The J gene is TRBJ2-7, the V gene TRBV5-1; D is unclear. The V gene lost 2 bases and the J gene lost 3 bases, with 9 bases spanning the gap. The CDR3 extends over 13 amino acids. The V gene's germline CDR1 is SGHRS and CDR2 YFSETQ. DNA of the CDR3: TGCGCCAGCAGCTTAGACTTTAGCTACGAGCAGTACTTC. It is translated as CASSLDFSYEQYF.

The V call is TRBV27, the J call TRBJ2-5, with 7 bases that match TRBD1. The DNA end lines up better with TRBJ2-7; the J call may be wrong. CDR3 size: 15 residues. The germline gives CDR1 MNHEY, CDR2 SMNVEV (reference sequence). The CDR3, as DNA: TGTGCCAGCGGGAAGGGACAGTTAAGCTCCTACGAGCAGTACTTC. Its translation is CASGKGQLSSYEQYF.

The V call is TRBV9, the J call TRBJ1-2, with 7 bases aligning to TRBD1. CDR1 SGDLS and CDR2 YYNGEE come from the germline V gene. Trimming cost V 0 bases and J 5 bases; bases outside gene matches: 4. CDR3 size: 14 residues. CDR3: CASSVESGGYGYTF. CDR3 bases: TGTGCCAGCAGCGTAGAGTCAGGGGGTTATGGCTACACCTTC.

The chain combines TRBV29-1 with TRBJ1-3; TRBD1 is a possible D gene (6 bases). The CDR3 loop spans 15 amino acids. V lost 6 bases and J 4 bases, leaving 19 bases between the germline ends. In germline, CDR1 is SQVTM, CDR2 ANQGSEA. The CDR3 region is CSVATLPTGGNTIYF. The CDR3 bases are TGCAGCGTCGCTACACTCCCGACAGGAGGAAACACCATATATTTT. The full variable domain, its missing parts supplied by reference TRBV29-1 and TRBJ1-3, is SAVISQKPSRDICQRGTSLTIQCQVDSQVTMMFWYRQQPGQSLTLIATANQGSEATYESGFVIDKFPISRPNLTFSTLTVSNMSPEDSSIYLCSVATLPTGGNTIYFGEGSWLTVV.

The J gene is TRBJ1-2, the V gene TRBV25-1; D perhaps matches TRBD1 (5 bases). This CDR3 region has 15 residues. Germline V CDR1 and CDR2: MGHDK, SYGVNS. V shed 3 bases and J shed 2 bases, with 13 bases lying between them. Here the CDR3 DNA reads TGTGCCAGCAGTGAGTGGAGGGGCGTGAACTATGGCTACACCTTC. Amino acids: CASSEWRGVNYGYTF.

The rearrangement links TRBV29-1 to TRBJ1-2; 7 bases are shared with TRBD1. Germline assignment: CDR1 SQVTM and CDR2 ANQGSEA. This CDR3 contains 17 residues. The V segment lost 1 base and the J segment 5 bases; nucleotides outside the gene matches: 16. CDR3 coding DNA: TGCAGCGTTGAAGCCCCCCCCTCAGGGGGTAATTATTATGGCTACACCTTC. Its protein is CSVEAPPSGGNYYGYTF.

Regarding this clone: The sample holds other DNA sequences that translate to the same CDR3. The chain combines TRBV30 with TRBJ1-5; D remains unclear. Between the trimmed V and J ends, which lost 0 bases and 6 bases, there was a span of 6 bases. The V gene's germline CDR1 is GTSNPN and CDR2 SVGIG (reference sequence). This CDR3 has 12 amino acids. Written as DNA, the CDR3 is TGTGCCTGGAGTGTACTAGGTCAGCCCCAGCATTTT. It yields the protein CAWSVLGQPQHF.

This chain links TRBV7-2 with TRBJ2-5, with 9 bases fitting TRBD2. Gene TRBJ2-7 matches the end of the DNA better, so the J call may be wrong. The CDR3 covers 16 residues. Looked up from germline, CDR1 is SGHTA and CDR2 is FQGNSA. The CDR3 sequence: CASSTRSGGRANEQYF. The CDR3 nucleotides read TGTGCCAGCAGCACGAGGTCCGGCGGGAGGGCCAACGAGCAGTACTTC.

The rearrangement joins TRBV19 to TRBJ2-7; 7 nucleotides agree with TRBD1. The junction had 7 bases not matched to a gene; V was cut back by 4 bases and J by 4 bases. The CDR3 totals 14 residues. Germline V gene sequence: CDR1 LNHDA, CDR2 SQIVND (reference sequence). CDR3: CASSTLQGPYEQYF. The CDR3 nucleotides read TGTGCCAGTAGTACACTACAGGGGCCGTACGAGCAGTACTTC. The full variable domain, its missing parts supplied by reference TRBV19 and TRBJ2-7, is DGGITQSPKYLFRKEGQNVTLSCEQNLNHDAMYWYRQDPGQGLRLIYYSQIVNDFQKGDIAEGYSVSREKKESFPLTVTSAQKNPTAFYLCASSTLQGPYEQYFGPGTRLTVT.

The chain employs TRBV10-3 and TRBJ2-1; D possibly corresponds to TRBD2 (7 bases). Per the germline V gene, CDR1 is ENHRY and CDR2 is SYGVKD. Deletions cut 8 bases from V and 4 bases from J, with 18 bases between. The CDR3 sequence is 15 residues long. CDR3 loop: CAIGGAGALYNEQFF. In DNA form, the CDR3 reads TGTGCCATCGGGGGGGCGGGAGCCCTATACAATGAGCAGTTCTTC.

V gene TRBV2 combines with J gene TRBJ1-4; maybe TRBD1 (6 bases). CDR1 SNHLY and CDR2 FYNNEI come from the germline V gene. Trimming removed 3 bases from V and 6 bases from J, with 14 bases in between. This CDR3 spans 15 amino acids. DNA for the CDR3: TGTGCCAGCAGTGAGGCAGGGGTGCGGGATGAAAAACTGTTTTTT. This translates into CASSEAGVRDEKLFF.

This rearrangement joins TRBV7-6 to TRBJ2-3, with D hard to call. From germline, CDR1 is SGHVS and CDR2 FNYEAQ. This CDR3 spans 17 amino acids. Trimming took 1 base from V and 0 from J, leaving 14 bases between them. The CDR3 is CASSLGYGRASTDTQYF. In nucleotides, the CDR3 is TGTGCCAGCAGCTTAGGGTACGGTAGGGCAAGCACAGATACGCAGTATTTT.

This rearrangement joins TRBV6-1 to TRBJ1-4; D may be TRBD1 (6 bases). Germline lookup yields CDR1 MNHNS and CDR2 SASEGT. V lost 3 bases and J lost 0, with 11 bases in between. The CDR3 spans 16 residues. The CDR3 protein is CASSDAGGPTNEKLFF. CDR3 DNA: TGTGCCAGCAGTGATGCCGGGGGCCCAACTAATGAAAAACTGTTTTTT.

The genes are TRBV4-1 and TRBJ1-6; 10 bases agree with TRBD1. The CDR3 length is 16 residues. V was pared by 0 bases and J by 11 bases, with 7 bases of the junction left unmatched. Germline assignment: CDR1 MGHRA and CDR2 YSYEKL. CDR3 in DNA: TGCGCCAGCAGCCAAGATCGGGGACAGGGGTCGGCACCCCTCCACTTT. This gives the protein CASSQDRGQGSAPLHF.

The chain carries TRBV19 and TRBJ2-7, with TRBD2 matching over 10 bases. V lost 5 bases and J lost 5; bases outside the gene matches: 9. The CDR3 spans 15 residues. Germline V gene lookup returns CDR1 LNHDA and CDR2 SQIVND (reference sequence). For the CDR3, the DNA is TGTGCCAGTAGTGACGCTAGCGGGAGTATTCACGAGCAGTACTTC. Amino acids: CASSDASGSIHEQYF.

The rearrangement links TRBV13 to TRBJ2-3, with TRBD2 matching over 13 bases. Trimming cost V 3 bases and J 4 bases; bases outside gene matches: 4. This CDR3 contains 16 residues. CDR1 and CDR2 from the germline V gene are PRHDT and FYEKMQ (reference sequence). The CDR3 reads CASSFPLAGGPDTQYF. For the CDR3, the DNA is TGTGCCAGCAGCTTCCCACTAGCGGGAGGGCCAGATACGCAGTATTTT.

This chain joins TRBV2 and TRBJ1-2; D is unclear. Trimming stripped 6 bases from V and 3 bases from J, with 20 bases between. This CDR3 is 16 amino acids long. Per the germline V gene, CDR1 is SNHLY and CDR2 is FYNNEI. The CDR3: CASSEGVDPVDYGYTF. CDR3 sequence (DNA): TGTGCCAGCAGCGAGGGCGTAGACCCAGTAGACTATGGCTACACCTTC. Full variable domain (outside the CDR3, taken from reference TRBV2 and TRBJ1-2): EPEVTQTPSHQVTQMGQEVILRCVPISNHLYFYWYRQILGQKVEFLVSFYNNEISEKSEIFDDQFSVERPDGSNFTLKIRSTKLEDSAMYFCASSEGVDPVDYGYTFGSGTRLTVV.

The V and J genes are TRBV7-8 and TRBJ2-7; D is ambiguous. Germline V gene lookup returns CDR1 SGHVS and CDR2 FQNEAQ. This CDR3 region has 14 residues. V was cut by 0 bases and J by 2 bases, with 8 bases left in between. CDR3 region: CASSLAQITYEQYF. CDR3 nucleotides: TGTGCCAGCAGCTTAGCCCAGATCACCTACGAGCAGTACTTC.

This sequence joins TRBV13 and TRBJ2-7; D is perhaps TRBD2 (6 bases). Trimming stripped 5 bases from V and 7 bases from J, with 15 bases between. Germline V CDR1 and CDR2: PRHDT, FYEKMQ (reference sequence). The CDR3 has 13 amino acids. The CDR3 spells CASSPGAHAEQYF. CDR3 nucleotide sequence: TGTGCCAGCAGCCCGGGAGCCCACGCGGAGCAGTACTTC.

This sequence joins TRBV7-9 and TRBJ1-5, with no clear D. The CDR3 consists of 16 residues. Deletions cut 3 bases from V and 0 bases from J, with 12 bases between. CDR1 and CDR2 (germline): SEHNR, FQNEAQ (reference sequence). The CDR3 nucleotides read TGTGCCAGCAGCTTCCAGGATTACTATAGCAATCAGCCCCAGCATTTT. Protein product: CASSFQDYYSNQPQHF.